The 6 T cell receptor beta chains below were found in one sample sequenced in a study of blood T cell repertoires in COVID-19. The assay was immunoSEQ multiplex PCR, and TCRdb's table has in-frame clones only and misses some. Of tens of thousands of clones detected, around nine tenths appear once; the ten largest clones hold 20% to 25%. Material: peripheral blood. The receptors were sampled from a man over 45 with active COVID-19.

The genes are TRBV25-1 and TRBJ2-2; 7 bases line up with TRBD2. J gave up 5 bases and V 6 bases, and 9 bases lay outside the gene matches. CDR1 is MGHDK, CDR2 SYGVNS, per germline. This CDR3 has 15 amino acids. The CDR3 coding sequence is TGTGCCAGCAGGGATGCGGGAGTGGGGACCGGGGAGCTGTTTTTT. It encodes CASRDAGVGTGELFF.

The gene calls are TRBV4-1 and TRBJ2-3; 7 bases agree with TRBD2. The J segment lost 4 bases and the V segment lost 4 bases, leaving 8 bases of the junction unmatched. The germline V gene has CDR1 MGHRA and CDR2 YSYEKL. The CDR3 consists of 15 residues. CDR3 in DNA: TGCGCCAGCAGCCCGTTGGGGGGGGGACCAGATACGCAGTATTTT. It yields the protein CASSPLGGGPDTQYF.

The CDR3 here is CASSSGLAGEMPPDEQYF. CDR3 coding DNA: TGTGCCAGCAGCTCCGGACTAGCGGGAGAAATGCCCCCTGACGAGCAGTACTTC. The chain uses TRBV7-6 and TRBJ2-7; TRBD2 matches at 13 bases. V dropped 4 bases and J dropped 5; count of bases not matched to a gene: 14. Germline CDR1 reads SGHVS; CDR2 reads FNYEAQ. The CDR3 contains 18 residues.

The genes are TRBV7-9 and TRBJ2-1; no reliable D call. V shed 5 bases and J shed 7 bases, with 12 bases lying between them. CDR3 length: 13 amino acids. CDR1 is SEHNR, CDR2 FQNEAQ, per germline (reference sequence). CDR3 in amino acids: CASSPVSANEQFF. In nucleotides, the CDR3 is TGTGCCAGCAGCCCGGTCTCCGCGAATGAGCAGTTCTTC.

The chain is built from TRBV20-1 and TRBJ1-5, with TRBD1 as a possible D gene (5 bases). The CDR3 length is 14 residues. Germline CDR1 reads DFQATT; CDR2 reads SNEGSKA (reference sequence). The V end lost 3 bases, the J end lost 2 bases, and 11 bases lay between the germline ends. DNA of the CDR3: TGCAGTGCTAGTCAGGGCGGCGGCAATCAGCCCCAGCATTTT. Translating gives CSASQGGGNQPQHF.

V is TRBV12-5 and J is TRBJ1-5; 10 positions match TRBD1. V gave up 5 bases and J gave up 1 base; unmatched junction bases: 2. Germline CDR1 is LGHNT and CDR2 is FRNRAP. This CDR3 is built from 15 residues. The CDR3 sequence: CASGGTGESNQPQHF. The CDR3 coding sequence is TGTGCTAGTGGTGGGACAGGGGAAAGCAATCAGCCCCAGCATTTT.